This TCR beta chain was identified in a study of tumor-infiltrating lymphocytes in primary liver carcinoma. Study-level information: Regardless of tissue type, samples showed similar yields of roughly 3.5 to 8 million productive TCRbeta reads. Broader study findings: Tumor samples exhibited a significantly greater top-250-clone fraction than blood samples (p = 0.039).

This CDR3 has 16 amino acids. Germline assignment: CDR1 SEHNR and CDR2 FQNEAQ (reference sequence). The ends were cut back, 5 bases at V and 2 bases at J, with 19 bases in the middle. Germline DNA was also extracted, with blood RNA taken from unsorted whole blood. The input was around 0.5 ug total RNA; TCR beta cDNA was made from it with a constant-region primer. Libraries covering TCR beta were generated through three nested multiplex PCR rounds (using a slightly modified ARM-PCR). Each of the first two PCR rounds ran approximately 9 cycles with TRBV1-TRBV30 forward and C-beta reverse primers. TCRdb analysed the multiplex PCR reads with MiXCR anew, one entry per CDR3 protein. The table lists fewer than 400,000 distinct CDR3 sequences, 50% to 75% of them singletons, with around 15% in the top ten. This clonotype was found a few times. As yet, its antigen is unknown.

Material: peripheral blood. This chain links TRBV7-9 with TRBJ2-7; D perhaps matches TRBD2 (6 bases). The receptor comes from a woman between 25 and 40 years old with primary liver carcinoma and hepatitis B virus infection. CDR3 amino acids: CASSPLFGGITYEQYF. The CDR3 nucleotides are TGTGCCAGCAGCCCACTGTTCGGCGGGATCACCTACGAGCAGTACTTC. Looking up the rest from reference TRBV7-9 and TRBJ2-7 gives the full variable domain: DTGVSQNPRHKITKRGQNVTFRCDPISEHNRLYWYRQTLGQGPEFLTYFQNEAQLEKSRLLSDRFSAERPKGSFSTLEIQRTEQGDSAMYLCASSPLFGGITYEQYFGPGTRLTVT.